This TCR beta chain was obtained from a study of control samples from healthy donors and cancer patients (dated by TCRdb to about 2020). This clone was seen a single time. Its cognate antigen has yet to be identified. Base qualities are not provided; no much larger clone lies one nucleotide away. As encoded in the germline V gene, CDR1 is MGHDK while CDR2 is SYGVNS. The junction carries 10 bases between V and J, which are trimmed by 6 bases and 1 base respectively. From the cysteine through the phenylalanine, the CDR3 covers 14 amino acids. Only the CDR3 region is kept as DNA, spanning 42 bases read in frame from base 1. Library preparation used the immunoSEQ multiplex PCR assay. Sourced from immuneACCESS, this table was stored by TCRdb with only in-frame sequences that have V and J called. A share of the clones is absent; for the studies checked, an unresolved V gene accounts for under half, and the remainder has no known explanation. The sample table holds 150,000 to 170,000 clones, of which approximately 96% were seen once. About 5.6% of the sample rests with the top ten.

This chain is built from TRBV25-1 and TRBJ1-3, with no reliable assignment of the D segment. The specimen sequenced was blood. The sequence derives from a man between 35 and 55 years old in good health. In nucleotide form, the sequence is TGTGCCAGCAGCCGAACGGGATCTGGAAACACCATATATTTT. The translation is CASSRTGSGNTIYF.